This section outlines one T cell receptor beta chain sequence together with its context. This specimen includes other DNA sequences encoding the same CDR3. The data originate from a study of shared clonotypes between healthy human individuals. Overall study: CD4 naive cells filled three plates per donor, CD4 memory three, CD8 naive two and CD8 memory one.

Sequencing was performed with immunoSEQ multiplex PCR; in TCRdb, only in-frame clones are kept and a portion is missing. This table holds approximately 1,500,000 clones, roughly 96% found once. V lost 2 bases, J lost 0 bases, and 8 bases lay in between. In germline, CDR1 is SGHRS, CDR2 YFSETQ. The CDR3 has 14 amino acids. Sequencing was carried out using naive CD4+ T cells sorted from blood. Subset of the sample: CD45RA+ positively selected. The TCR sequence derives from a man aged 25-45 years in good health. The rearrangement joins TRBV5-1 to TRBJ2-5, with a possible D match to TRBD1 (5 bases). Written as DNA, the CDR3 is TGCGCCAGCAGCTTTCAGGGTGACCAAGAGACCCAGTACTTC. This gives the protein CASSFQGDQETQYF. The full variable domain, rest sourced from reference TRBV5-1 and TRBJ2-5, is KAGVTQTPRYLIKTRGQQVTLSCSPISGHRSVSWYQQTPGQGLQFLFEYFSETQRNKGNFPGRFSGRQFSNSRSEMNVSTLELGDSALYLCASSFQGDQETQYFGPGTRLLVL.